These 16 T cell receptor beta chains came from one sample sequenced in a study of blood T cells in healthy people across ages. The authors ran a second PCR of about 7 to 11 cycles using a sample-barcoded 5' primer and a J-beta primer mix. TCRdb analysed the 5' RACE reads with MiXCR anew, one entry per CDR3 protein. Of 1.6 million or so distinct CDR3 sequences in the sample, about 35% were seen once. The material sequenced was blood. These TCRs come from a woman under 40 in good health.

With respect to this clonotype: A much larger clone differs from this one at a single base, so this may be a read error. The rearrangement uses TRBV29-1 and TRBJ2-7, with 7 bases matching TRBD1. From germline, CDR1 is SQVTM and CDR2 ANQGSEA. This CDR3 spans 11 amino acids. With 6 bases clipped from V and 5 bases from J, the junction kept 4 bases outside the gene matches. CDR3 sequence reads: CSVGDRDEQYF. CDR3 nucleotides: TGCAGCGTAGGAGACAGGGACGAGCAGTACTTC.

This clonotype has a count of ten or more. The genes are TRBV29-1 and TRBJ2-7, with a weak D call TRBD1 (5 bases). This CDR3 has 12 residues. Germline values: CDR1 SQVTM, CDR2 ANQGSEA. Deletions cut 7 bases from V and 1 base from J, with 11 bases between. CDR3 in amino acids: CSGGERSYEQYF. As DNA, the CDR3 is TGCAGCGGGGGCGAGAGGTCCTACGAGCAGTACTTC.

The rearrangement joins TRBV9 to TRBJ1-1; 7 bases match TRBD1. CDR1 and CDR2 from the germline V gene are SGDLS and YYNGEE. The CDR3 sequence is 15 residues long. J was trimmed by 1 base and V by 2 bases; bases with no gene match: 5. CDR3 in DNA: TGTGCCAGCAGCGTCCCGACAGGGAAGAACACTGAAGCTTTCTTT. As protein: CASSVPTGKNTEAFF.

The chain combines TRBV3-1 with TRBJ2-1, with a weak D call TRBD2 (5 bases). V was shortened by 4 bases and J by 9 bases, with 16 bases between the two germline ends. CDR1 is LGHDT, CDR2 YNNKEL, per germline (reference sequence). This CDR3 comprises 14 residues. The CDR3 nucleotides read TGTGCCAGCAGCCTCCGGAGGCATACGGGTGAGCAGTTCTTC. It codes for CASSLRRHTGEQFF.

This clonotype was detected only a few times. The chain combines TRBV4-1 with TRBJ2-3; D may be TRBD1 or TRBD2 (5 bases each). Germline V gene sequence: CDR1 MGHRA, CDR2 YSYEKL. Trimming shortened V by 0 bases and J by 0 bases, and 19 bases separated the two germline ends. This CDR3 is built from 19 residues. Here the CDR3 DNA reads TGCGCCAGCAGCCAAGACGGGGCCAGGCCTCCCCAGAGCACAGATACGCAGTATTTT. Its translation is CASSQDGARPPQSTDTQYF.

In this sample, this clonotype turned up a few times. This chain joins TRBV6-1 and TRBJ2-5; D is perhaps TRBD1 or TRBD2 (7 bases each). CDR3 length: 15 amino acids. Germline lookup yields CDR1 MNHNS and CDR2 SASEGT. The V gene lost 7 bases and the J gene lost 11 bases, with 26 bases spanning the gap. The CDR3 spells CASTPGGAGALEQYF. The CDR3, as DNA: TGTGCCAGCACCCCAGGGGGGGCAGGCGCCTTGGAGCAGTACTTC.

This clonotype was found a few times. The DNA of the CDR3 is TGTGCCAGCAGCATAGCGGGATTGGCCAAAAACATTCAGTACTTC. Its translation: CASSIAGLAKNIQYF. The J gene is TRBJ2-4, the V gene TRBV5-6; 8 positions match TRBD2. The CDR3 length is 15 residues. Trimming at V came to 4 bases and at J to 1 base, leaving 4 bases not matched to a gene. The germline V gene encodes CDR1 SGHDT and CDR2 YYEEEE.

This clonotype was observed a few times. V is TRBV7-3 and J is TRBJ2-5; 12 bases match TRBD1. Per germline, CDR1 SGHTA and CDR2 FQGTGA. The junction had 10 bases not matched to a gene; V was cut back by 6 bases and J by 5 bases. The CDR3 runs to 16 residues. The CDR3 sequence: CASRYRDRGRHETQYF. In DNA form, the CDR3 reads TGTGCCAGCAGGTACCGGGACAGGGGGCGCCATGAGACCCAGTACTTC. The full variable domain, rest sourced from reference TRBV7-3 and TRBJ2-5, is GAGVSQTPSNKVTEKGKYVELRCDPISGHTALYWYRQSLGQGPEFLIYFQGTGAADDSGLPNDRFFAVRPEGSVSTLKIQRTERGDSAVYLCASRYRDRGRHETQYFGPGTRLLVL.

The chain has TRBV20-1 and TRBJ1-4; D perhaps matches TRBD1 (6 bases). V lost 0 bases, J lost 2 bases, and 16 bases lay in between. CDR1 DFQATT and CDR2 SNEGSKA come from the germline V gene (reference sequence). This CDR3 is 17 amino acids long. CDR3 nucleotides: TGCAGTGCTAGAGATCCCACAGGGAGACTGACTAATGAAAAACTGTTTTTT. It encodes CSARDPTGRLTNEKLFF.

The table lists this clonotype with many counts. This chain joins TRBV4-1 and TRBJ2-1; 7 bases are a match to TRBD2. Germline assignment: CDR1 MGHRA and CDR2 YSYEKL. The J segment lost 2 bases and the V segment lost 1 base, leaving 5 bases of the junction unmatched. The CDR3 loop spans 16 amino acids. The DNA of the CDR3 is TGCGCCAGCAGCCAAGGCGGGCTAGCGGCCTACAATGAGCAGTTCTTC. This gives the protein CASSQGGLAAYNEQFF.

The V and J genes are TRBV12-3 or TRBV12-4 and TRBJ2-7, with a tentative D call TRBD1 (6 bases). CDR3 length: 14 amino acids. V lost 5 bases, J lost 4 bases, and 15 bases lay in between. The CDR3 DNA follows: TGTGCCAGCAGTCTGCACAGGGTCGCATACGAGCAGTACTTC. Amino acid sequence: CASSLHRVAYEQYF.

The chain carries TRBV5-8 and TRBJ2-3; D gene uncertain. Trimming took 5 bases from V and 6 from J, leaving 19 bases between them. The CDR3 loop spans 15 amino acids. Germline-derived CDR1 and CDR2 are SGHTS and YDEGEE. DNA for the CDR3: TGTGCCAGCAGGCCGTTTGCCGACGACGAGGATACGCAGTATTTT. This gives the protein CASRPFADDEDTQYF.

This clonotype was detected only once. The gene calls are TRBV10-3 and TRBJ1-3; 8 nucleotides align to TRBD1. V shed 11 bases, J shed 3 bases, and the junction held 15 bases outside the gene matches. CDR3 length: 16 residues. The germline V gene has CDR1 ENHRY and CDR2 SYGVKD. The CDR3 DNA reads as TGTGCCTCTCAGTCTTCAGGGGGCGAGAATGGAAACACCATATATTTT. It yields the protein CASQSSGGENGNTIYF.

This clonotype occurred a few times. J is TRBJ1-4 and V is TRBV20-1; D is ambiguous. V dropped 3 bases and J dropped 8 bases, with 22 bases sitting between them. CDR1 DFQATT and CDR2 SNEGSKA come from the germline V gene (reference sequence). This CDR3 is 16 amino acids long. The CDR3 loop is CSARVANDGLEEKLFF. The CDR3 DNA reads as TGCAGTGCTAGGGTCGCAAATGACGGTTTGGAGGAAAAACTGTTTTTT.

This clonotype was observed a handful of times. This chain links TRBV3-1 with TRBJ2-5; D is possibly TRBD2 (5 bases). The germline V gene encodes CDR1 LGHDT and CDR2 YNNKEL (reference sequence). V was trimmed by 5 bases and J by 5 bases, leaving 21 bases between them. The CDR3 has 16 residues. The CDR3 DNA reads TGTGCCAGCAGCAGAGGGATGGACTTCGAGGTGGAGACCCAGTACTTC. This codes for CASSRGMDFEVETQYF.

The gene calls are TRBV6-1 and TRBJ2-1; possibly TRBD2 for D (5 bases). The CDR3 is 14 residues long. Trimming cost V 10 bases and J 0 bases, with 13 bases left between them. Germline CDR1 reads MNHNS; CDR2 reads SASEGT. As DNA, the CDR3 is TGTGCCACTAAGCCGGGGAGCTCCTACAATGAGCAGTTCTTC. Its protein product is CATKPGSSYNEQFF.